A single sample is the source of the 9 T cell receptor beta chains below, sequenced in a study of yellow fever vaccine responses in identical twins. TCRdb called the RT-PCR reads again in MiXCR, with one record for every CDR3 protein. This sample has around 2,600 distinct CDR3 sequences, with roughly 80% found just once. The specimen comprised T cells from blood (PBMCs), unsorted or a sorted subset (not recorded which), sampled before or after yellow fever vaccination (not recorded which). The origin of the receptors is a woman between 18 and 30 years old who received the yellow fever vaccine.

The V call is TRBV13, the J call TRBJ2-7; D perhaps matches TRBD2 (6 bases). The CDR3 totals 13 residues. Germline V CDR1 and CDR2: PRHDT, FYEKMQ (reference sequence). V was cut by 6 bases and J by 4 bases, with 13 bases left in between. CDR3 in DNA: TGTGCCAGCAGGATTGGACTATTTTACGAGCAGTACTTC. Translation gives CASRIGLFYEQYF.

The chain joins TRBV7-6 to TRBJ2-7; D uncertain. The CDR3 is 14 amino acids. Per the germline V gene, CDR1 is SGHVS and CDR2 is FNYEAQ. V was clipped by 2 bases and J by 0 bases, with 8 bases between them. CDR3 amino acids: CASSLFGPSYEQYF. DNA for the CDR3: TGTGCCAGCAGCTTATTTGGACCCTCCTACGAGCAGTACTTC.

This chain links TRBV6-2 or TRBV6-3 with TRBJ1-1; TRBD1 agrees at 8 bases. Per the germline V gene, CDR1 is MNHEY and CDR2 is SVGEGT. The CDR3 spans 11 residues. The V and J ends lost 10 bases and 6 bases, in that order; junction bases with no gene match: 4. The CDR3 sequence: CAIRTGSEAFF. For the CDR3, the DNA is TGTGCCATAAGGACAGGGTCTGAAGCTTTCTTT.

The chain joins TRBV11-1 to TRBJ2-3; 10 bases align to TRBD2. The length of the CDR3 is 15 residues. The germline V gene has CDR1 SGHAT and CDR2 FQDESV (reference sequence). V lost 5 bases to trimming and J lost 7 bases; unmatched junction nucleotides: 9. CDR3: CASSTPGTSVNTQYF. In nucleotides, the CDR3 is TGTGCCAGCAGCACACCCGGGACTAGCGTTAATACGCAGTATTTT.

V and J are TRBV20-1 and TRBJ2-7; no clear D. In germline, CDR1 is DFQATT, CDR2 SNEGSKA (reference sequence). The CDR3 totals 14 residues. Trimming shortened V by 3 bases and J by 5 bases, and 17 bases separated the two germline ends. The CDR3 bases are TGCAGTGCTAGTCTCTCGCCTTCTGGGCACGAGCAGTACTTC. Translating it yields CSASLSPSGHEQYF.

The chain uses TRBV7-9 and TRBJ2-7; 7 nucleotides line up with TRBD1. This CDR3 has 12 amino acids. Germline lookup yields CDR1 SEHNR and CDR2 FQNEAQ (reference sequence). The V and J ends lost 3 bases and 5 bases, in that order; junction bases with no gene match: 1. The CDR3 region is CASSLDRNEQYF. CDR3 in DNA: TGTGCCAGCAGCTTGGACAGGAACGAGCAGTACTTC.

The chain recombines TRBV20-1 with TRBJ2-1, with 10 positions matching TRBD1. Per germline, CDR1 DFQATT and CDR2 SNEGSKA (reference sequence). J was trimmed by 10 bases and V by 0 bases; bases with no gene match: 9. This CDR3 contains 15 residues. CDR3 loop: CSARDPRQGAKEQFF. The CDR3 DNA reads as TGCAGTGCTAGAGATCCAAGACAGGGGGCGAAGGAGCAGTTCTTC.

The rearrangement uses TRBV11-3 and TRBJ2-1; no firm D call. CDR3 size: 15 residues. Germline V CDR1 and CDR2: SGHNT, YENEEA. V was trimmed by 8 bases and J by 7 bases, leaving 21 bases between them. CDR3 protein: CASFRWEGDKNEQFF. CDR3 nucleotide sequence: TGTGCCAGCTTCAGATGGGAAGGAGACAAGAATGAGCAGTTCTTC.

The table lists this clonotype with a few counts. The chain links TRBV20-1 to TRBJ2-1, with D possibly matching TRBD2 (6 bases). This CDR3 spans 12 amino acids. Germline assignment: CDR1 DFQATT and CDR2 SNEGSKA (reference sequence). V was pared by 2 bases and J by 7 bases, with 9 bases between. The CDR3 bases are TGCAGTGCTAGACAACGGGAGAATGAGCAGTTCTTC. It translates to CSARQRENEQFF.